Presented here are 30 T cell receptor beta chains from one specimen sequenced in a study of radiotherapy plus CTLA-4 blockade in lung cancer (dated by TCRdb to about 2018). The library was prepared using the immunoSEQ multiplex PCR assay. Not all clones reach the TCRdb copy of this immuneACCESS table, which keeps in-frame sequences only. Checked studies attribute under half of the gap to unresolved V genes and leave the rest unexplained. The table for this sample lists more than 90,000 clones; 70% to 90% of them were counted only once. 4% to 6% of the sample rests with the top ten. Sequencing was performed on peripheral blood, taken from a patient treated with radiotherapy plus ipilimumab. The receptors shown here come from a human donor with non-small cell lung cancer that progressed on radiotherapy plus ipilimumab.

This chain connects TRBV27 to TRBJ1-2, with D uncertain. V was trimmed by 2 bases and J by 7 bases, leaving 14 bases between them. This CDR3 has 14 amino acids. Germline V lookup: CDR1 MNHEY, CDR2 SMNVEV (reference sequence). This CDR3 is CASSLTETAVGYTF. The CDR3, as DNA: TGTGCCAGCAGTTTAACGGAGACTGCGGTTGGCTACACCTTC.

The chain employs TRBV9 and TRBJ1-3; D gene uncertain. Trimming cost V 3 bases and J 2 bases, with 12 bases left between them. The CDR3 consists of 15 residues. Germline V CDR1 and CDR2: SGDLS, YYNGEE. CDR3 nucleotide sequence: TGTGCCAGCAGCGGCGGGAGTCAGGCTGGAAACACCATATATTTT. This codes for CASSGGSQAGNTIYF.

The gene calls are TRBV6-5 and TRBJ2-3; 7 bases align to TRBD1. V was clipped by 4 bases and J by 5 bases; unmatched bases: 6. Per germline, CDR1 MNHEY and CDR2 SVGAGI. The CDR3 is 14 amino acids. CDR3 sequence: CASSFGTVKDTQYF. The CDR3 bases are TGTGCCAGCAGTTTCGGGACAGTCAAAGATACGCAGTATTTT.

This chain connects TRBV6-5 to TRBJ1-1; TRBD1 is a possible D gene (6 bases). The CDR3 is made up of 16 amino acids. Between the trimmed V and J ends, which lost 0 bases and 0 bases, there was a span of 11 bases. Germline lookup yields CDR1 MNHEY and CDR2 SVGAGI. Here the CDR3 reads CASSYSNRELNTEAFF. The CDR3 DNA is TGTGCCAGCAGTTACTCGAACAGGGAACTGAACACTGAAGCTTTCTTT.

DNA of the CDR3: TGCGCCAGCAGCCTATTAGCGGGAGGGCCTCCAGATACGCAGTATTTT. Amino acid sequence: CASSLLAGGPPDTQYF. The genes are TRBV5-1 and TRBJ2-3; 11 bases are shared with TRBD2. V shed 4 bases and J 4 bases; nucleotides not matched to a gene: 8. The CDR3 totals 16 residues. Germline assignment: CDR1 SGHRS and CDR2 YFSETQ.

The rearrangement uses TRBV15 and TRBJ2-5; the D gene is possibly TRBD1 (5 bases). The CDR3 covers 13 residues. Looked up from germline, CDR1 is LNHNV and CDR2 is YYDKDF (reference sequence). V shed 4 bases and J shed 8 bases, with 14 bases lying between them. The CDR3: CATSNLPRDTQYF. In DNA form, the CDR3 reads TGTGCCACCAGCAACCTCCCCAGGGATACCCAGTACTTC.

Only one count was recorded for this clone. The chain recombines TRBV5-3 with TRBJ2-1; 11 bases match TRBD2. TRBV5-3 is placed among ORFs of uncertain function. The V gene end was trimmed by 1 base and the J gene end by 9 bases; junction bases not matched to a gene: 6. The CDR3 sequence is 15 residues long. Here the CDR3 reads CARSLFTSGRGEQFF. For the CDR3, the DNA is TGTGCCAGAAGCTTGTTTACTAGCGGGAGAGGTGAGCAGTTCTTC.

The CDR3 bases are TGTGCCAGCAGGAGCGGGAGTCACAATGAGCAGTTCTTC. Protein product: CASRSGSHNEQFF. The J gene is TRBJ2-1, the V gene TRBV2, with 8 nucleotides matching TRBD2. Losses at the gene ends were 6 bases for V and 5 bases for J; bases not matched to a gene: 3. This CDR3 is 13 amino acids long. Germline-derived CDR1 and CDR2 are SNHLY and FYNNEI.

This rearrangement joins TRBV6-5 to TRBJ2-7; D ambiguous. Germline loops: CDR1 MNHEY, CDR2 SVGAGI. V was clipped by 5 bases and J by 2 bases, with 13 bases between them. This CDR3 has 14 amino acids. CDR3: CASSARAQTYEQYF. The CDR3, as DNA: TGTGCCAGCAGTGCTAGAGCCCAGACCTACGAGCAGTACTTC.

This chain connects TRBV6-4 to TRBJ2-7; 7 nucleotides agree with TRBD2. The CDR3 loop spans 16 amino acids. V shed 0 bases, J shed 7 bases, and the junction held 12 bases outside the gene matches. Germline loops: CDR1 MRHNA, CDR2 SNTAGT. The DNA of the CDR3 is TGTGCCAGCAGTGACTCGTCCTCGGGGGAGGGGCATGAGCAGTACTTC. It translates to CASSDSSSGEGHEQYF.

V usage is TRBV5-1 and J usage is TRBJ1-1, with D possibly being TRBD1 (5 bases). This CDR3 comprises 13 residues. In germline, CDR1 is SGHRS, CDR2 YFSETQ. V dropped 4 bases and J dropped 8 bases, with 15 bases sitting between them. CDR3 sequence: CASSLDGAGEAFF. The DNA for the CDR3 is TGCGCCAGCAGCCTGGACGGGGCAGGAGAAGCTTTCTTT.

The rearrangement links TRBV2 to TRBJ2-3; D possibly corresponds to TRBD1 (5 bases). The V and J ends lost 2 bases and 3 bases respectively, with 12 bases between them. This CDR3 has 15 residues. Germline loops: CDR1 SNHLY, CDR2 FYNNEI. In DNA form, the CDR3 reads TGTGCCAGCAGTGAAATTTTAACAGGAACAGATACGCAGTATTTT. Its translation is CASSEILTGTDTQYF.

DNA of the CDR3: TGTGCCAGCAGCCTCCCGGACAGGGGGGCAGATACGCAGTATTTT. Its protein product is CASSLPDRGADTQYF. V usage is TRBV7-8 and J usage is TRBJ2-3; 10 bases fit TRBD1. This CDR3 is built from 15 residues. V lost 5 bases and J lost 4; bases outside the gene matches: 6. Germline loops: CDR1 SGHVS, CDR2 FQNEAQ. Together with reference TRBV7-8 and TRBJ2-3, the CDR3 gives the full variable domain: GAGVSQSPRYKVAKRGQDVALRCDPISGHVSLFWYQQALGQGPEFLTYFQNEAQLDKSGLPSDRFFAERPEGSVSTLKIQRTQQEDSAVYLCASSLPDRGADTQYFGPGTRLTVL.

This chain connects TRBV5-4 to TRBJ2-1, with no clear D. The CDR3 extends over 15 amino acids. Trimming left V 0 bases short and J 2 bases short, with 9 bases between. The germline V gene has CDR1 SGHNT and CDR2 YYREEE (reference sequence). The CDR3 spells CASSLVGLPYNEQFF. CDR3 in DNA: TGTGCCAGCAGCTTGGTAGGGCTGCCCTACAATGAGCAGTTCTTC.

The chain carries TRBV5-4 and TRBJ1-1; 7 nucleotides line up with TRBD1. J lost 7 bases, V lost 3 bases, and 9 bases had no gene match. The CDR3 has 14 residues. Germline values: CDR1 SGHNT, CDR2 YYREEE (reference sequence). The CDR3 region is CASSYQDRSNEAFF. The CDR3 coding sequence is TGTGCCAGCAGCTATCAGGACAGGTCAAATGAAGCTTTCTTT.

In the case of this clone: The junction does not match germline at one end; this may be a read error. V gene TRBV28 combines with J gene TRBJ2-1; 8 bases are shared with TRBD2. CDR1 is MDHEN and CDR2 is SYDVKM in the germline V gene. The CDR3 contains 12 residues. CDR3: CTSGGSYNEQFF. The DNA for the CDR3 is TGCACTAGCGGAGGCTCCTACAATGAGCAGTTCTTC.

This chain connects TRBV6-5 to TRBJ2-6; 8 bases agree with TRBD2. CDR1 and CDR2 from the germline V gene are MNHEY and SVGAGI. The CDR3 is made up of 15 amino acids. Losses at the gene ends were 4 bases for V and 6 bases for J; bases not matched to a gene: 5. The chain's CDR3 is CASSFKRELANVLTF. DNA of the CDR3: TGTGCCAGCAGTTTCAAGCGGGAGTTGGCCAACGTCCTGACTTTC.

V is TRBV5-4 and J is TRBJ2-1; possibly TRBD1 or TRBD2 for D (5 bases each). CDR3 length equals 15 residues. Germline lookup yields CDR1 SGHNT and CDR2 YYREEE (reference sequence). V lost 6 bases and J 0 bases, leaving 13 bases between the germline ends. The CDR3 sequence is CASTLGPDSYNEQFF. CDR3 nucleotides: TGTGCCAGCACCCTGGGACCCGACTCCTACAATGAGCAGTTCTTC.

The chain has TRBV5-4 and TRBJ2-1; 15 bases map to TRBD2. This CDR3 has 18 amino acids. Germline CDR1 and CDR2: SGHNT and YYREEE (reference sequence). V lost 0 bases, J lost 8 bases, and 9 bases stayed unmatched. CDR3 region: CASSLGPGGTSGRYEQFF. DNA for the CDR3: TGTGCCAGCAGCTTGGGTCCGGGGGGGACTAGCGGGAGGTATGAGCAGTTCTTC.

The rearrangement joins TRBV20-1 to TRBJ2-1; D is unclear. Germline CDR1 and CDR2: DFQATT and SNEGSKA (reference sequence). The CDR3 totals 11 residues. V was shortened by 3 bases and J by 7 bases, with 7 bases between the two germline ends. The DNA of the CDR3 is TGCAGTGCTAGGGTCCTAAATGAGCAGTTCTTC. Translated, it gives CSARVLNEQFF.

The J gene is TRBJ2-1, the V gene TRBV27; 11 positions agree with TRBD1. Per germline, CDR1 MNHEY and CDR2 SMNVEV (reference sequence). V trimming: 4 bases; J trimming: 7 bases; junction bases outside the gene matches: 6. The CDR3 has 15 amino acids. CDR3 sequence reads: CASSSGQGAWNEQFF. Written as DNA, the CDR3 is TGTGCCAGCAGTTCCGGACAGGGGGCTTGGAATGAGCAGTTCTTC.

The rearrangement uses TRBV7-8 and TRBJ1-5; a possible D gene is TRBD1 (6 bases). Germline V gene sequence: CDR1 SGHVS, CDR2 FQNEAQ. The germline V and J ends were trimmed by 5 bases and 2 bases, with 16 bases remaining between them. There are 16 residues in the CDR3. This CDR3 is CASSPRTATGNQPQHF. The CDR3 nucleotides are TGTGCCAGCAGCCCACGGACAGCTACGGGCAATCAGCCCCAGCATTTT.

The CDR3: CASSLVGGNYEQYF. Written as DNA, the CDR3 is TGTGCCAGCAGCTTGGTAGGGGGGAATTACGAGCAGTACTTC. V is TRBV5-4 and J is TRBJ2-7; D may be TRBD1 or TRBD2 (6 bases each). The CDR3 runs to 14 residues. V lost 0 bases and J lost 4, with 11 bases in between. Germline V gene lookup returns CDR1 SGHNT and CDR2 YYREEE (reference sequence).

This chain joins TRBV12-5 and TRBJ2-7; 10 nucleotides agree with TRBD2. Germline CDR1 and CDR2: LGHNT and FRNRAP. J was trimmed by 1 base and V by 5 bases; bases with no gene match: 11. CDR3 length: 17 amino acids. The CDR3 region is CASGQRTSGQDSYEQYF. In DNA form, the CDR3 reads TGTGCTAGTGGTCAAAGGACTAGCGGCCAAGATTCCTACGAGCAGTACTTC. Filled out from reference TRBV12-5 and TRBJ2-7, the complete variable domain reads DARVTQTPRHKVTEMGQEVTMRCQPILGHNTVFWYRQTMMQGLELLAYFRNRAPLDDSGMPKDRFSAEMPDATLATLKIQPSEPRDSAVYFCASGQRTSGQDSYEQYFGPGTRLTVT.

The chain links TRBV5-6 to TRBJ2-5; D may be TRBD1 (6 bases). V dropped 0 bases and J dropped 1 base, with 10 bases sitting between them. The V gene's germline CDR1 is SGHDT and CDR2 YYEEEE. CDR3 length: 15 residues. For the CDR3, the DNA is TGTGCCAGCAGCTTGGACAGGGTCGCCCAAGAGACCCAGTACTTC. Its protein is CASSLDRVAQETQYF. The complete variable domain, with remaining parts taken from reference TRBV5-6 and TRBJ2-5, reads DAGVTQSPTHLIKTRGQQVTLRCSPKSGHDTVSWYQQALGQGPQFIFQYYEEEERQRGNFPDRFSGHQFPNYSSELNVNALLLGDSALYLCASSLDRVAQETQYFGPGTRLLVL.

Remarks on this clone: Other DNA variants within this sample encode the same CDR3. The chain uses TRBV14 and TRBJ2-5, with D possibly TRBD2 on 6 matching bases. Trimming removed 1 base from V and 1 base from J, with 16 bases in between. Germline V gives CDR1 SGHDN, CDR2 FVKESK. This CDR3 is built from 17 residues. The CDR3 region has the DNA TGTGCCAGCAGCCAAGGCCTCCTGGGCGGGACCCAAGAGACCCAGTACTTC. It specifies CASSQGLLGGTQETQYF.

CDR3 bases: TGTGCCACCATGGACTCCGGACGAGAAAAACTGTTTTTT. Its protein is CATMDSGREKLFF. This chain uses TRBV7-9 with TRBJ1-4, with D unresolved. The CDR3 runs 13 residues. Germline loops: CDR1 SEHNR, CDR2 FQNEAQ (reference sequence). Trimming shortened V by 10 bases and J by 8 bases, and 17 bases separated the two germline ends. The whole variable domain, filled in from reference TRBV7-9 and TRBJ1-4, reads DTGVSQNPRHKITKRGQNVTFRCDPISEHNRLYWYRQTLGQGPEFLTYFQNEAQLEKSRLLSDRFSAERPKGSFSTLEIQRTEQGDSAMYLCATMDSGREKLFFGSGTQLSVL.

The chain carries TRBV30 and TRBJ1-5; the match to TRBD1 covers 9 bases. Losses at the gene ends were 1 base for V and 0 bases for J; bases not matched to a gene: 7. CDR3 length equals 17 residues. CDR1 GTSNPN and CDR2 SVGIG come from the germline V gene (reference sequence). The CDR3 bases are TGTGCCTGGAGTGGAGGGACAGGGATTTATAGCAATCAGCCCCAGCATTTT. It yields the protein CAWSGGTGIYSNQPQHF. The whole variable domain, remainder taken from reference TRBV30 and TRBJ1-5, is SQTIHQWPATLVQPVGSPLSLECTVEGTSNPNLYWYRQAAGRGLQLLFYSVGIGQISSEVPQNLSASRPQDRQFILSSKKLLLSDSGFYLCAWSGGTGIYSNQPQHFGDGTRLSIL.

As concerns this clone: Germline and junction disagree at one end, which may indicate a read error. The genes are TRBV5-4 and TRBJ1-2; D is possibly TRBD1 (5 bases). The CDR3 totals 16 residues. CDR1 is SGHNT and CDR2 is YYREEE in the germline V gene (reference sequence). The CDR3 DNA reads TGTGCCAGCAGCCAGCGGGCGGGACTTTCTAACTATGGCTGCACCTTC. This sequence encodes CASSQRAGLSNYGCTF.

Only one count was recorded for this clone. The V gene is TRBV6-6, the J gene TRBJ1-1; tentative D call: TRBD1 (5 bases). CDR1 and CDR2 from the germline V gene are MNHNY and SVGAGI (reference sequence). V dropped 5 bases and J dropped 7 bases, with 14 bases sitting between them. This CDR3 region has 13 residues. CDR3 region: CASSPITGLEAFF. The CDR3 nucleotides are TGTGCCAGCAGTCCTATTACAGGACTTGAAGCTTTCTTT.